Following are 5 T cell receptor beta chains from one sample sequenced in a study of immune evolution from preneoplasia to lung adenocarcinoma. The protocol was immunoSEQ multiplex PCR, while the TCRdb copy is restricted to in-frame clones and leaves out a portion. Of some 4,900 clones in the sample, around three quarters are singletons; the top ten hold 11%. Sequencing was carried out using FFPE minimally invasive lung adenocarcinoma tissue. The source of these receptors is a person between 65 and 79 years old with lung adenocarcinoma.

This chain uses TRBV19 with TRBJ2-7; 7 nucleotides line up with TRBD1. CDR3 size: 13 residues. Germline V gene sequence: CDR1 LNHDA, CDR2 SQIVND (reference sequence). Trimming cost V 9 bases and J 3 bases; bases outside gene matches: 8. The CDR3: CASTGTVNYEQYF. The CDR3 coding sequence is TGTGCCAGCACCGGGACAGTGAACTACGAGCAGTACTTC.

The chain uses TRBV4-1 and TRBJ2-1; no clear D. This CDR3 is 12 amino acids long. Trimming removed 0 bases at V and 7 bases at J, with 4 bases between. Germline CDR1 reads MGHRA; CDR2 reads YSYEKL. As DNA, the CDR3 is TGCGCCAGCAGCCAAGATTGGAATGAGCAGTTCTTC. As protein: CASSQDWNEQFF.

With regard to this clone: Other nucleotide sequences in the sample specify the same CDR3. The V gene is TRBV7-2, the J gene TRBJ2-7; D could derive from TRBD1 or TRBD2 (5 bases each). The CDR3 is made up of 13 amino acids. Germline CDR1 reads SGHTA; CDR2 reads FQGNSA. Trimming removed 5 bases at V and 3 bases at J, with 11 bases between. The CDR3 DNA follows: TGTGCCAGCAGCCCTGGGACGGACTACGAGCAGTACTTC. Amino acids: CASSPGTDYEQYF.

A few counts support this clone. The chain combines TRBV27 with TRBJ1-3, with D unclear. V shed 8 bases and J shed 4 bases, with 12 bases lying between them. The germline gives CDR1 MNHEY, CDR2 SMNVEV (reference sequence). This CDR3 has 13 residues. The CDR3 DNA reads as TGTGCCAGCGGACCTGTACAGGGAAACACCATATATTTT. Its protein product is CASGPVQGNTIYF.

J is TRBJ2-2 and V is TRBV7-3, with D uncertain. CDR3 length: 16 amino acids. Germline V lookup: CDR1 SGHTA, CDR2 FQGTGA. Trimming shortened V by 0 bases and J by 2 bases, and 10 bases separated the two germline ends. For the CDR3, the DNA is TGTGCCAGCAGCTTAACCGGCCCCGTCAACACCGGGGAGCTGTTTTTT. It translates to CASSLTGPVNTGELFF. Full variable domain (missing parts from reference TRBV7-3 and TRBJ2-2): GAGVSQTPSNKVTEKGKYVELRCDPISGHTALYWYRQSLGQGPEFLIYFQGTGAADDSGLPNDRFFAVRPEGSVSTLKIQRTERGDSAVYLCASSLTGPVNTGELFFGEGSRLTVL.